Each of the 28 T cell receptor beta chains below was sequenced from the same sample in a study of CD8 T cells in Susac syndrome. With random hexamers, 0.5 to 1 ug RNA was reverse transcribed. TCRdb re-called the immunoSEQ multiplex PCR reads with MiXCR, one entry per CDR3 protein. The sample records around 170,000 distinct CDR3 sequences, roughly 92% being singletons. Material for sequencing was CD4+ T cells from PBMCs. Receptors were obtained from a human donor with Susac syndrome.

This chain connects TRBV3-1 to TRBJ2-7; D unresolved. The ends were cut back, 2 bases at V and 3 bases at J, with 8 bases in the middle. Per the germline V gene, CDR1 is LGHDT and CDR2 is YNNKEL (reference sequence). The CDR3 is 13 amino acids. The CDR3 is CASSQQGSYEQYF. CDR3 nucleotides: TGTGCCAGCAGCCAACAAGGAAGCTACGAGCAGTACTTC.

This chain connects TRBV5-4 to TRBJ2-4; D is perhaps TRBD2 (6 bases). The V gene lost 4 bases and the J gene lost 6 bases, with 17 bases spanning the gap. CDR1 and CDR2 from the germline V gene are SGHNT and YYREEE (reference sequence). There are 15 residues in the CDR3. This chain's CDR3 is CASSAKTSSGNIQYF. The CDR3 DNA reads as TGTGCCAGCAGCGCAAAAACTAGCTCCGGAAACATTCAGTACTTC. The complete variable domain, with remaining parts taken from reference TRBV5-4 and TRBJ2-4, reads ETGVTQSPTHLIKTRGQQVTLRCSSQSGHNTVSWYQQALGQGPQFIFQYYREEENGRGNFPPRFSGLQFPNYSSELNVNALELDDSALYLCASSAKTSSGNIQYFGAGTRLSVL.

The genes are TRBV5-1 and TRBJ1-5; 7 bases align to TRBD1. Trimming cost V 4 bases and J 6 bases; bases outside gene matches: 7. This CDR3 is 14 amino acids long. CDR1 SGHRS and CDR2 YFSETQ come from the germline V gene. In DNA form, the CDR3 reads TGCGCCAGCAGCCCCACAGGGGAACCTCAGCCCCAGCATTTT. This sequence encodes CASSPTGEPQPQHF.

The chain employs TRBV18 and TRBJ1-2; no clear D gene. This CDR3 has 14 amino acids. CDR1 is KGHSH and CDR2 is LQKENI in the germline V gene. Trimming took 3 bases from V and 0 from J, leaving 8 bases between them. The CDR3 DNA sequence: TGTGCCAGCTCACCCACCAAAGCTAACTATGGCTACACCTTC. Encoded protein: CASSPTKANYGYTF.

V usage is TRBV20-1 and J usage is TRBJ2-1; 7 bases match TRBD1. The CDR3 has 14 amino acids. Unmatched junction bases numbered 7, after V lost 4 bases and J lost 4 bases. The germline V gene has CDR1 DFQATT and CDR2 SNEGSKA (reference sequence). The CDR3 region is CSANTGTVYNEQFF. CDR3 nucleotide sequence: TGCAGTGCTAACACCGGGACAGTGTACAATGAGCAGTTCTTC.

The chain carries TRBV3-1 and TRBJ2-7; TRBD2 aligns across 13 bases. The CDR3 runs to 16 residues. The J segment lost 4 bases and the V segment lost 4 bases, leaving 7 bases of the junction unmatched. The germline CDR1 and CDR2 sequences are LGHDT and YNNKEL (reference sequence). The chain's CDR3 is CASSRQTSGGPYEQYF. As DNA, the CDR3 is TGTGCCAGCAGCCGCCAGACTAGCGGGGGGCCTTACGAGCAGTACTTC.

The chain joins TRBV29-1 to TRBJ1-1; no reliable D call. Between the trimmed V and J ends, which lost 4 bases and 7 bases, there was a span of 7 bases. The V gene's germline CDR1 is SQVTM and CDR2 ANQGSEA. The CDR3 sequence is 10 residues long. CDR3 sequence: CSVGGGEAFF. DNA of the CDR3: TGCAGCGTTGGTGGCGGTGAAGCTTTCTTT.

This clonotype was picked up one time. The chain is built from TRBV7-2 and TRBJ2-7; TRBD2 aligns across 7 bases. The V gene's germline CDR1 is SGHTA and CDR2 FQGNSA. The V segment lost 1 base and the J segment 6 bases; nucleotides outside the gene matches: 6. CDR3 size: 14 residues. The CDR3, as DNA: TGTGCCAGCAGCTTAGGGTGGACTAGTGGCGAGCAGTACTTC. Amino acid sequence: CASSLGWTSGEQYF.

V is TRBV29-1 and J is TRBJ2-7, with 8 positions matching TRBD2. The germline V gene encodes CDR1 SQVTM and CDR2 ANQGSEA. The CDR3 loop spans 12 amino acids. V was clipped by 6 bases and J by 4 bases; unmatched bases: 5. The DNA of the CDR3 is TGCAGCGTCCGCGGGGGGAAGTACGAGCAGTACTTC. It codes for CSVRGGKYEQYF.

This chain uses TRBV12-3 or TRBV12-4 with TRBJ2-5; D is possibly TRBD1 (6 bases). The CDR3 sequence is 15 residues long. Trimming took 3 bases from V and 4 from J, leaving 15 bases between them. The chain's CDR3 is CASSFSQGGGETQYF. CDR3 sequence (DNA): TGTGCCAGCAGTTTCTCACAGGGCGGAGGAGAGACCCAGTACTTC.

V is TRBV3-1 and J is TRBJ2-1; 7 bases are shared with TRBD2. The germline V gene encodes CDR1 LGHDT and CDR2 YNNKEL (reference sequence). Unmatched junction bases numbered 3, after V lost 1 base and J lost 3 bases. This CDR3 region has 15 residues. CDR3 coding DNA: TGTGCCAGCAGCCAAGGGATAGCGGGCTACAATGAGCAGTTCTTC. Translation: CASSQGIAGYNEQFF.

Here the CDR3 reads CAWSIGQGNSPLHF. The CDR3 bases are TGTGCCTGGAGTATCGGACAGGGGAATTCACCCCTCCACTTT. The rearrangement joins TRBV30 to TRBJ1-6, with 9 bases that match TRBD1. With V trimmed by 2 bases and J by 7 bases, 3 bases remained unmatched. Germline values: CDR1 GTSNPN, CDR2 SVGIG (reference sequence). The CDR3 contains 14 residues.

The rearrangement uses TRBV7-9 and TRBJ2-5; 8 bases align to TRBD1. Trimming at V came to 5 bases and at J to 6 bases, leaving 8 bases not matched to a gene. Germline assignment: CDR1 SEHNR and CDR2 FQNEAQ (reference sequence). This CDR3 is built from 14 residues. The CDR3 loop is CASSRLGTGKTQYF. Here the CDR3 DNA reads TGTGCCAGCAGCCGCTTGGGGACAGGCAAGACCCAGTACTTC. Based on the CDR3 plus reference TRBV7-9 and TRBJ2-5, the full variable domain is DTGVSQNPRHKITKRGQNVTFRCDPISEHNRLYWYRQTLGQGPEFLTYFQNEAQLEKSRLLSDRFSAERPKGSFSTLEIQRTEQGDSAMYLCASSRLGTGKTQYFGPGTRLLVL.

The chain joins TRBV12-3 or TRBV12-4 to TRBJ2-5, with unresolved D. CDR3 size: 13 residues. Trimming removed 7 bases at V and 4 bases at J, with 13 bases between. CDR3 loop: CASTPWDGETQYF. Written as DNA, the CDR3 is TGTGCCAGCACCCCCTGGGATGGAGAGACCCAGTACTTC.

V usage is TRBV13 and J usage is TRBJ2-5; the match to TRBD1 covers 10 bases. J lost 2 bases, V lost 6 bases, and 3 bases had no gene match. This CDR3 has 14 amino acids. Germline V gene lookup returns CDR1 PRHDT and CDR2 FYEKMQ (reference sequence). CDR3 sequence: CASSVDRGQETQYF. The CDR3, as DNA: TGTGCCAGCAGTGTGGACAGGGGGCAAGAGACCCAGTACTTC.

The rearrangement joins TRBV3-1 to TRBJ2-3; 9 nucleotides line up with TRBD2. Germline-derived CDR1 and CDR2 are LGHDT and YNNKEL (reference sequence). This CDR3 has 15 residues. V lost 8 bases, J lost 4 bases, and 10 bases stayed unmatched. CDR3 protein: CASGRGGSGSDTQYF. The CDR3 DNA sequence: TGTGCCAGCGGGCGGGGGGGTAGCGGATCAGATACGCAGTATTTT.

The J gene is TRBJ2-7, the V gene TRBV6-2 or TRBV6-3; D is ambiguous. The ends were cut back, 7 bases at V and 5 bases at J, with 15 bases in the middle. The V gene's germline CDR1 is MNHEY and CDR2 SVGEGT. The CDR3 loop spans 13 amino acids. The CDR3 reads CASTSRTTDEQYF. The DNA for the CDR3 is TGTGCCAGCACTTCGCGGACGACGGACGAGCAGTACTTC.

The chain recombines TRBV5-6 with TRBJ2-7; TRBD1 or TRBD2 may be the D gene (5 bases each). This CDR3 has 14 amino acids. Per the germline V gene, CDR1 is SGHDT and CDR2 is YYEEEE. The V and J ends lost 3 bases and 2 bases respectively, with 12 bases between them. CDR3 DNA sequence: TGTGCCAGCAGCTACCTGGGGGATACCTACGAGCAGTACTTC. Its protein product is CASSYLGDTYEQYF.

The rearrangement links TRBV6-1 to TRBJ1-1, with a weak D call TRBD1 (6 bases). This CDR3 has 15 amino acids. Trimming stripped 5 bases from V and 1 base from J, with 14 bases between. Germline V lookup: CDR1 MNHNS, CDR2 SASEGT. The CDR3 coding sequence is TGTGCCAGCAGTAAACGGACAGAAGCGAACACTGAAGCTTTCTTT. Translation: CASSKRTEANTEAFF.

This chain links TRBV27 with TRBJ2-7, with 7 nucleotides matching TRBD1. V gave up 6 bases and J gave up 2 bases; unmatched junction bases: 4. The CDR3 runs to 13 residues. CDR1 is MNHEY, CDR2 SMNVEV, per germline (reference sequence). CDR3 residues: CASRVTGTYEQYF. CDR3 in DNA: TGTGCCAGCAGGGTGACAGGGACCTACGAGCAGTACTTC.

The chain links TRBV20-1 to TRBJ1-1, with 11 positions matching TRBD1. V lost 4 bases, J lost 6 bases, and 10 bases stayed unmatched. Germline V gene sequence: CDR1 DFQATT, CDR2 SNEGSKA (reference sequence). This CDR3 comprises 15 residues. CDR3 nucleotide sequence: TGCAGTGCTATACCCGGGACAGGGGGTTTTGCTGAAGCTTTCTTT. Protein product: CSAIPGTGGFAEAFF.

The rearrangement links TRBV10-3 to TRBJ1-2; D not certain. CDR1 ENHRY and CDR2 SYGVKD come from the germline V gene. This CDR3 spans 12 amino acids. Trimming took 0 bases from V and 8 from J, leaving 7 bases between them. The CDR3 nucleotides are TGTGCCATCAGTGAGTCGACTGGGGGCTACACCTTC. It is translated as CAISESTGGYTF.

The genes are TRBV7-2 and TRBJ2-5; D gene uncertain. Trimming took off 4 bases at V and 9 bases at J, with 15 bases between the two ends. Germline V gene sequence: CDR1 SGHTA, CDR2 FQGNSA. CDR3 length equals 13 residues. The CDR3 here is CASSSRPGLAQYF. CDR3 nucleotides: TGTGCCAGCAGCTCCCGACCCGGTCTGGCCCAGTACTTC.

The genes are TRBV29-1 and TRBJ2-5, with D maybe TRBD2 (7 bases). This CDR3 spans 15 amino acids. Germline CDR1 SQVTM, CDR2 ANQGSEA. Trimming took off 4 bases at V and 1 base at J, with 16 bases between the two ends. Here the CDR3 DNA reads TGCAGCGTTGGCCTGGGGGGGGCCCCCCAAGAGACCCAGTACTTC. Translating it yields CSVGLGGAPQETQYF.

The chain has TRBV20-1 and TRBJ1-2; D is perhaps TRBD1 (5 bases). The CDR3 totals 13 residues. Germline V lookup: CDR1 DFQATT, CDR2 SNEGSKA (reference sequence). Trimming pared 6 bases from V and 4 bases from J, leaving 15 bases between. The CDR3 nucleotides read TGCAGTGCCCTTCTAGTGGGGGGCTATGGCTACACCTTC. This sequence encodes CSALLVGGYGYTF.

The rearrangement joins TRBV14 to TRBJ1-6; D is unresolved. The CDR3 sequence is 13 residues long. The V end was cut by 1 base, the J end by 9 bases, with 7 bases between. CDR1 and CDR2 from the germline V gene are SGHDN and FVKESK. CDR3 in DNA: TGTGCCAGCAGCCAAGCACAAACTTCACCCCTCCACTTT. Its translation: CASSQAQTSPLHF.

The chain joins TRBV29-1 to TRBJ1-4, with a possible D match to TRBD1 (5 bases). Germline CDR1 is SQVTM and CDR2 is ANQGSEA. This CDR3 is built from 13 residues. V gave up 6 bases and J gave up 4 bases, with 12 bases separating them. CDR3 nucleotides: TGCAGCGTGTCGGGACGGAGTAATGAAAAACTGTTTTTT. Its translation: CSVSGRSNEKLFF.

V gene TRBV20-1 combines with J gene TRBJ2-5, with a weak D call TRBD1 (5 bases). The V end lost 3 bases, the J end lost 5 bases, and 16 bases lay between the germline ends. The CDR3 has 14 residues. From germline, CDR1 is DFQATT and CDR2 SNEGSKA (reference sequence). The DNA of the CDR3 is TGCAGTGCTAGGCCCCACCCGGCAGGGGAGACCCAGTACTTC. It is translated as CSARPHPAGETQYF.